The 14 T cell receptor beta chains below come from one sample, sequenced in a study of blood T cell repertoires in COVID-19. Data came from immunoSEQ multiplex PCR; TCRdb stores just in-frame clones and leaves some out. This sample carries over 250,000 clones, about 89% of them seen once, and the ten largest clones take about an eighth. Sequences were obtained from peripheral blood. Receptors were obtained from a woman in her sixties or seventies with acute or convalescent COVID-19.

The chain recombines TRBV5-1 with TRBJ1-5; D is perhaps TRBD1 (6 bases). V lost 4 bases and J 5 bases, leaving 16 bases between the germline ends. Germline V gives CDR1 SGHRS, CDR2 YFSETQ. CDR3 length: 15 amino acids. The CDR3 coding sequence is TGCGCCAGCAGCCCGGAGGTGGGGGCAGATCAGCCCCAGCATTTT. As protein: CASSPEVGADQPQHF.

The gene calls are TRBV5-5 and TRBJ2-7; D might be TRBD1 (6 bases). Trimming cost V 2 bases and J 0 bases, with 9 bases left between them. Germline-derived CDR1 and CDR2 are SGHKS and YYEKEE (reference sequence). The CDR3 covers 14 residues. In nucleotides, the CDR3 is TGTGCCAGCAGCTTAGGACAGAGCTCCTACGAGCAGTACTTC. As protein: CASSLGQSSYEQYF.

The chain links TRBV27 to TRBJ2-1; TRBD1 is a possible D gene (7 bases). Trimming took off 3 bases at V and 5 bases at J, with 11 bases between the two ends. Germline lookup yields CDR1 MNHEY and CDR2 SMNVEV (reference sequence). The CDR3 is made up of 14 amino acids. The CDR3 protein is CASSFGRGDNEQFF. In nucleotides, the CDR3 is TGTGCCAGCAGTTTTGGCAGGGGGGACAATGAGCAGTTCTTC.

In DNA form, the CDR3 reads TGTGCCACCAAGAAGGCGGGGAACACTGAAGCTTTCTTT. Protein: CATKKAGNTEAFF. The chain joins TRBV24-1 to TRBJ1-1, with D hard to call. Trimming removed 8 bases at V and 1 base at J, with 10 bases between. This CDR3 comprises 13 residues. Germline V gene lookup returns CDR1 KGHDR and CDR2 SFDVKD.

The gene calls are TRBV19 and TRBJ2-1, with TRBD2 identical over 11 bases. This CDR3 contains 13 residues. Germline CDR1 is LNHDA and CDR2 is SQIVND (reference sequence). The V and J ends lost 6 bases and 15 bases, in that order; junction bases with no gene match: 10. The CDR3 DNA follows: TGTGCCAGTAGGCTAGCGGGAGGAGGAGGACTGTTCTTC. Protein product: CASRLAGGGGLFF.

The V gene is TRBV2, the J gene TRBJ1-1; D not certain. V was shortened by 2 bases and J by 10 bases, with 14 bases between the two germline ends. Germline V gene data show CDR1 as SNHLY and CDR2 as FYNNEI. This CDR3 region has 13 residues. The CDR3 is CASSERTYYPAFF. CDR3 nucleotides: TGTGCCAGCAGTGAAAGGACTTACTATCCAGCTTTCTTT.

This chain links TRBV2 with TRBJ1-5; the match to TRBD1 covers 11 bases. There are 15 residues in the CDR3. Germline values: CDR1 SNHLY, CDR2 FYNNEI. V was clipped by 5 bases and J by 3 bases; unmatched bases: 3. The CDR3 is CASSWTGGNNQPQHF. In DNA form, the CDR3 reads TGTGCCAGCAGTTGGACAGGGGGCAACAATCAGCCCCAGCATTTT.

CDR3: CASSSSIAEQFF. The CDR3 nucleotides are TGTGCCAGCAGTTCCTCTATTGCTGAGCAGTTCTTC. The chain carries TRBV12-3 or TRBV12-4 and TRBJ2-1; D is ambiguous. Trimming removed 4 bases at V and 9 bases at J, with 10 bases between. The CDR3 has 12 residues.

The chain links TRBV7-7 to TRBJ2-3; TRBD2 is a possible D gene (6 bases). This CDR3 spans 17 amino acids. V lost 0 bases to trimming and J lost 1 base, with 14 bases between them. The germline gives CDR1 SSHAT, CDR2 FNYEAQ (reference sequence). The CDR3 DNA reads TGTGCCAGCAGCTTAGCGCGGAGGGCGCTCCGCACAGATACGCAGTATTTT. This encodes CASSLARRALRTDTQYF.

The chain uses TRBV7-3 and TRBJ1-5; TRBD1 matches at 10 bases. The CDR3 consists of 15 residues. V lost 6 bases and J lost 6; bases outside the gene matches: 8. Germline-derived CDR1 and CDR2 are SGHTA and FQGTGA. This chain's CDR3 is CASRSSGTGVQPQHF. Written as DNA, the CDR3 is TGTGCCAGCAGGTCATCCGGGACAGGGGTTCAGCCCCAGCATTTT.

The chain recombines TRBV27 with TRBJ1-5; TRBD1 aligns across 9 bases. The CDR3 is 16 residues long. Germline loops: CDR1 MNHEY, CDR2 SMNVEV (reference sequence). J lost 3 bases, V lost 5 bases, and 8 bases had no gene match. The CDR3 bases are TGTGCCAGCAGTCTAGGGACAGGGTATGACAATCAGCCCCAGCATTTT. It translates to CASSLGTGYDNQPQHF.

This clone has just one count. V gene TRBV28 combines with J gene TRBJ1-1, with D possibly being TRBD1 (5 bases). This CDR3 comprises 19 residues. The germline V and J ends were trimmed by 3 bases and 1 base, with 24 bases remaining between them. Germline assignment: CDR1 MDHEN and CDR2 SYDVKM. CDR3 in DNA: TGTGCCAGCAGTTTTAGTGCTCGGGCTCGGGGACTAGCGAACACTGAAGCTTTCTTT. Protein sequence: CASSFSARARGLANTEAFF.

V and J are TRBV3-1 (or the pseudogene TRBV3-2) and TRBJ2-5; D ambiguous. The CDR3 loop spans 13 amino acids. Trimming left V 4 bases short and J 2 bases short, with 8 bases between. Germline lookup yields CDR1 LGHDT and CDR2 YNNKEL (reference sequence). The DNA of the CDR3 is TGTGCCAGCAGCCTTCACGGGCAAGAGACCCAGTACTTC. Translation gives CASSLHGQETQYF.

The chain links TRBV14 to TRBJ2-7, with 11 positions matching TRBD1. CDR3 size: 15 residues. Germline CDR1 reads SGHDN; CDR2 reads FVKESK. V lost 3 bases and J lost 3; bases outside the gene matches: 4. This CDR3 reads CASSHLGQGVYEQYF. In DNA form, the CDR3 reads TGTGCCAGCAGCCACCTGGGACAGGGGGTCTACGAGCAGTACTTC.